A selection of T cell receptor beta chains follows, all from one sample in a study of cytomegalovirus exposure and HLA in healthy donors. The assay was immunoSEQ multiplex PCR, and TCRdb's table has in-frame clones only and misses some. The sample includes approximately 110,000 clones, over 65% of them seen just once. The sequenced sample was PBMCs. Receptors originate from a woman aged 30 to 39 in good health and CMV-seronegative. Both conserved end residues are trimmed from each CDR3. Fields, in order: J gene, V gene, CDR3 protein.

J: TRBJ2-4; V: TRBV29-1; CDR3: SGTGTKNIQY
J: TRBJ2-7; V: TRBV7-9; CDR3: ASSSRTGGYEQY
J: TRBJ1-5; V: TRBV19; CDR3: ASSISGRADQPQH
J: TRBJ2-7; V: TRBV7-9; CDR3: ASSLVDRGSYEQY
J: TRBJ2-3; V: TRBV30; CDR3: AWSVGTFKSTQY
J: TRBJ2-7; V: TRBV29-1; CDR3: SVYGQGASEQY
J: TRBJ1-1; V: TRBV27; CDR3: ASSHLGQGLGAF
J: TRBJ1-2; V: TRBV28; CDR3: ASSLSATGGAGDYGYT
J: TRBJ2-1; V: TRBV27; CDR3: ASKQAGVRYNEQF
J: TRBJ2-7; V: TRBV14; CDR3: ASSRSGRSSYEQY
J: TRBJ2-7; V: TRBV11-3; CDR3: ASSPRQGPYEQY
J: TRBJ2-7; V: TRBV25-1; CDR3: ASSARSKGVAGYEQY
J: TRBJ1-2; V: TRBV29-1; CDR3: SVELTGVQDGYT
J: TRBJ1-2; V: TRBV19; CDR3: ASTRPAGGASHGYT
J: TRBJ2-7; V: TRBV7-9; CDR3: ASSYTSGPYEQY
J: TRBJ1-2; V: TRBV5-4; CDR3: ASVGSEGYT
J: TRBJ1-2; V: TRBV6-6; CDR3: ASSYSGQVVGYT
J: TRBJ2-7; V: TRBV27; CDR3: ASSLSLAGEQY
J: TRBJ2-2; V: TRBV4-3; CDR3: ASSQDRGSNTGELF
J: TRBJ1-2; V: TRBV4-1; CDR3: ASSLRTDLNYGYT
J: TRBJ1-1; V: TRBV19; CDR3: ASSMLQVNTEAF
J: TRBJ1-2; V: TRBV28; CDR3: ASSTIGGSYGYT
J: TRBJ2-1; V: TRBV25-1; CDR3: ASSEYRGLNNEQF
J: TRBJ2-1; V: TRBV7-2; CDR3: ASSFLDFNEQF
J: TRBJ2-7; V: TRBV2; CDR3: ASKTGGAFYEQY
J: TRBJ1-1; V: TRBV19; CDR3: ASSRPSGQNRANTEAF
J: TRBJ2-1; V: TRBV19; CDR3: ASSIVAGGRYNEQF
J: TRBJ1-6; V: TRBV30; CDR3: AWSVQGLSPLH
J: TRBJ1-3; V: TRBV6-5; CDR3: ASSYRRLSGNTIY
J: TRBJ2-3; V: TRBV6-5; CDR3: ASSYSGPINGDTQY
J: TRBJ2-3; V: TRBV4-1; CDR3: ASSQGAGATTDTQY
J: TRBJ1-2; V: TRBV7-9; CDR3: ASSSTDRVGSYT
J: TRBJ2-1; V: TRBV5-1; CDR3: ASSLRTSGPEGSYNEQF
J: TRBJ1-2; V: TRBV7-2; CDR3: ASSFGTGGGGYT
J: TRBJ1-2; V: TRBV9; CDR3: ASSVGLGGYSGGYT
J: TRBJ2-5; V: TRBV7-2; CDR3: ASSPGGAVQWD
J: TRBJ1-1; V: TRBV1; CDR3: TSRPQARAEAF
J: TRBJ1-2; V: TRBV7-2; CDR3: ASSPDRGNYGYT
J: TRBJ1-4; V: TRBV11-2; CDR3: ASSLQGAGEKLF
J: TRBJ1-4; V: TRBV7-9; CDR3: ASSPSSHSGEKLF
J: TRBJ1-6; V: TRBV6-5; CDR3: ASSYSHRNNSPLH
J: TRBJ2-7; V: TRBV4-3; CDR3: ASSQETSSDSLKGEQY
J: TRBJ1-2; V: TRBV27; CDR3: ASSPTGGIYGYT
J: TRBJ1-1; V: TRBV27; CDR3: ASSFSGYTEAF
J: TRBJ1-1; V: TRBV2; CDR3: ASFPMRNTEAF
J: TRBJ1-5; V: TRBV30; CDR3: AWSKEGGQPQH
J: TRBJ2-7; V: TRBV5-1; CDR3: ASSLVFSARHYEQY
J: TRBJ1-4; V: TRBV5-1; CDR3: ASSLTGENEKLF
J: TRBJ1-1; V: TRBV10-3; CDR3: AMSPRSEDTEAF
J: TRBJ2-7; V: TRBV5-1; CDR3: ASSAAGMTYEQY
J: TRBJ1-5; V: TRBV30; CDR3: AWSKAGGQPQH
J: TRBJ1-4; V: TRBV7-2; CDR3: ASSWGRAPEKLF
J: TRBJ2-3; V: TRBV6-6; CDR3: ASSPGEGTQY
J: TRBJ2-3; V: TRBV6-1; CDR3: ASSERAGAGTDTQY
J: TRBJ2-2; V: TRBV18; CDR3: ASSPRTGGTGELF
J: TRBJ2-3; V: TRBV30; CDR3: AGGGGSTDTQY
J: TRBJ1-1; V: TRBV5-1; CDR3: ASSPRVGPNTEAF
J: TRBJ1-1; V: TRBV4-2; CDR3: ASSQERPMNTEAF
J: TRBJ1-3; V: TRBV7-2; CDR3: ASSSGFHSGNTIY
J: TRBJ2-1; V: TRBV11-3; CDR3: ASSLPSYNEQF